These 26 T cell receptor beta chains originate from one sample sequenced in a study of blood T cells in healthy people across ages. The authors ran a second PCR of roughly 6 to 12 cycles using a sample-barcoded 5' primer and a J-beta primer mix. A single record per CDR3 protein comes from TCRdb applying MiXCR to the 5' RACE reads. The sample has fewer than 950,000 distinct CDR3 sequences; 53% are singletons. The source material was blood. The receptor source for this set is an older man in good health.

This clonotype was observed a handful of times. This chain links TRBV7-2 with TRBJ2-3; D is possibly TRBD1 or TRBD2 (6 bases each). Germline V gene data show CDR1 as SGHTA and CDR2 as FQGNSA. Trimming stripped 5 bases from V and 14 bases from J, with 17 bases between. This CDR3 is built from 12 residues. The CDR3 loop reads CASSPRGVNAYF. CDR3 in DNA: TGTGCCAGCAGCCCAAGGGGGGTAAACGCGTATTTT.

This clonotype has a handful of counts. J is TRBJ1-1 and V is TRBV5-1; perhaps TRBD1 as D (6 bases). Germline lookup yields CDR1 SGHRS and CDR2 YFSETQ. V lost 0 bases and J 3 bases, leaving 15 bases between the germline ends. The CDR3 runs 16 residues. This chain's CDR3 is CASSLVTGIGYTEAFF. The CDR3 DNA is TGCGCCAGCAGCTTGGTTACAGGGATAGGGTACACTGAAGCTTTCTTT.

The rearrangement uses TRBV20-1 and TRBJ2-3, with 7 bases identical to TRBD2. Losses at the gene ends were 5 bases for V and 14 bases for J; bases not matched to a gene: 16. In germline, CDR1 is DFQATT, CDR2 SNEGSKA (reference sequence). The CDR3 length is 13 residues. As DNA, the CDR3 is TGCAGTGCTGGGAGGAGGGGAGGGGTGGACGCGTATTTT. It translates to CSAGRRGGVDAYF.

J is TRBJ2-7 and V is TRBV3-1; a weak D match, TRBD2 (6 bases). Trimming took off 3 bases at V and 3 bases at J, with 12 bases between the two ends. The CDR3 has 14 amino acids. Per the germline V gene, CDR1 is LGHDT and CDR2 is YNNKEL (reference sequence). CDR3 coding DNA: TGTGCCAGCAGCCACTCGGGACTTCTCTACGAGCAGTACTTC. This encodes CASSHSGLLYEQYF.

V gene TRBV12-3 or TRBV12-4 combines with J gene TRBJ2-7; unclear D gene. Between the trimmed V and J ends, which lost 6 bases and 5 bases, there was a span of 5 bases. The CDR3 loop spans 10 amino acids. The CDR3 DNA is TGTGCCAGCAGAAAGGACGAGCAGTACTTC. Its translation is CASRKDEQYF.

This rearrangement joins TRBV29-1 to TRBJ1-1, with D uncertain. The germline V gene has CDR1 SQVTM and CDR2 ANQGSEA. V was cut by 8 bases and J by 8 bases, with 15 bases left in between. CDR3 length: 11 amino acids. In DNA, the CDR3 is TGCAGCCCCACCAGAGGTAGGGAAGCTTTCTTT. Translating gives CSPTRGREAFF.

This clonotype has just a few counts. V is TRBV7-9 and J is TRBJ2-7; 11 bases match TRBD2. Germline V CDR1 and CDR2: SEHNR, FQNEAQ (reference sequence). After removal of 4 bases from V and 2 bases from J, the junction contained 4 bases not matched to a gene. This CDR3 has 15 residues. CDR3 amino acids: CASSSTSGSPYEQYF. Written as DNA, the CDR3 is TGTGCCAGCAGCTCTACTAGCGGGAGCCCCTACGAGCAGTACTTC.

This clonotype was seen a handful of times. The chain has TRBV6-4 and TRBJ1-1; TRBD1 aligns across 8 bases. The J segment lost 4 bases and the V segment lost 6 bases, leaving 4 bases of the junction unmatched. The CDR3 sequence is 13 residues long. Looked up from germline, CDR1 is MRHNA and CDR2 is SNTAGT. The CDR3 here is CASSRTGPTEAFF. In DNA form, the CDR3 reads TGTGCCAGCAGCCGGACAGGGCCCACTGAAGCTTTCTTT.

The gene calls are TRBV20-1 and TRBJ2-3; D gene uncertain. Germline V gene lookup returns CDR1 DFQATT and CDR2 SNEGSKA (reference sequence). The CDR3 spans 11 residues. V lost 0 bases and J lost 14, with 12 bases in between. The CDR3 reads CSARDAGYAYF. The CDR3 coding sequence is TGCAGTGCTAGAGACGCTGGGTACGCGTATTTT.

This clonotype turned up a few times. The rearrangement uses TRBV7-2 and TRBJ1-2; D gene uncertain. CDR3 length: 14 residues. V was trimmed by 1 base and J by 2 bases, leaving 8 bases between them. CDR1 and CDR2 (germline): SGHTA, FQGNSA. The CDR3 region has the DNA TGTGCCAGCAGCTTAGGGGAGCTGAACTATGGCTACACCTTC. Translated: CASSLGELNYGYTF.

A single count supports this clonotype. The DNA of the CDR3 is TGCAGTGCTAGAGATCACGGAGGTTTGGCCTACGAGCAGTACTTC. It specifies CSARDHGGLAYEQYF. The rearrangement uses TRBV20-1 and TRBJ2-4; possibly TRBD2 for D (5 bases). The J call is uncertain, as TRBJ2-7 better fits the DNA end. The CDR3 length is 15 residues. The V gene's germline CDR1 is DFQATT and CDR2 SNEGSKA (reference sequence).

The chain joins TRBV5-1 to TRBJ2-7; the D call may be TRBD1 or TRBD2 (5 bases each). Germline V gene sequence: CDR1 SGHRS, CDR2 YFSETQ. V dropped 4 bases and J dropped 7 bases, with 18 bases sitting between them. The CDR3 covers 14 residues. In nucleotides, the CDR3 is TGCGCCAGCAGCGTGGACTGGGGGAAAAATGAGCAGTACTTC. Encoded protein: CASSVDWGKNEQYF.

The chain carries TRBV11-2 and TRBJ2-1; D may be TRBD2 (5 bases). Trimming stripped 5 bases from V and 0 bases from J, with 11 bases between. The CDR3 has 15 residues. The germline gives CDR1 SGHAT, CDR2 FQNNGV. CDR3 protein: CASSNLLASYNEQFF. The CDR3 nucleotides read TGTGCCAGCAGCAATCTTCTAGCCTCCTACAATGAGCAGTTCTTC.

This clonotype was observed a few times. The chain has TRBV6-6 and TRBJ2-7, with D tentatively TRBD2 (7 bases). The CDR3 is 14 residues long. Trimming left V 7 bases short and J 1 base short, with 14 bases between. Germline V lookup: CDR1 MNHNY, CDR2 SVGAGI (reference sequence). The CDR3 nucleotides read TGTGCCAGCACTAAGGGGGGGGATTCCTACGAGCAGTACTTC. Its translation is CASTKGGDSYEQYF.

V and J are TRBV5-1 and TRBJ2-5, with D possibly matching TRBD2 (6 bases). The J call is doubtful: the DNA matches TRBJ2-7 better. The CDR3 is made up of 13 amino acids. Germline V gives CDR1 SGHRS, CDR2 YFSETQ. CDR3 bases: TGCGCCAGCAGCTGGGACTGGAACAACGAGCAGTACTTC. Its translation: CASSWDWNNEQYF.

The chain links TRBV14 to TRBJ2-3; D gene unclear. The ends were cut back, 2 bases at V and 0 bases at J, with 9 bases in the middle. CDR3 size: 15 residues. Germline V gene lookup returns CDR1 SGHDN and CDR2 FVKESK. CDR3 amino acids: CASSQTLSSTDTQYF. CDR3 nucleotide sequence: TGTGCCAGCAGCCAAACTCTTTCTAGCACAGATACGCAGTATTTT.

As DNA, the CDR3 is TGCGCCAGCAGCTTGATGGCTAGCGGATCCTACAATGAGCAGTTCTTC. Its translation: CASSLMASGSYNEQFF. The chain has TRBV5-1 and TRBJ2-1; 7 nucleotides align to TRBD2. The germline V gene encodes CDR1 SGHRS and CDR2 YFSETQ. The CDR3 has 16 residues. V was clipped by 1 base and J by 1 base; unmatched bases: 5.

The genes are TRBV4-2 and TRBJ2-1, with TRBD1 matching over 7 bases. The germline V gene has CDR1 LGHNA and CDR2 YNFKEQ. CDR3 size: 14 residues. After removal of 11 bases from V and 6 bases from J, the junction contained 13 bases not matched to a gene. The CDR3 DNA reads TGTGCCCGCACTGACAGGGTTGGGAGCAATGAGCAGTTCTTC. It codes for CARTDRVGSNEQFF.

The V call is TRBV20-1, the J call TRBJ1-4; 9 nucleotides match TRBD1. The V gene's germline CDR1 is DFQATT and CDR2 SNEGSKA (reference sequence). V shed 7 bases and J 4 bases; nucleotides not matched to a gene: 10. The CDR3 contains 15 residues. DNA for the CDR3: TGCAGTGTTCAAACTTTGACAGGGGGTAATGAAAAACTGTTTTTT. Amino acids: CSVQTLTGGNEKLFF.

The chain combines TRBV5-1 with TRBJ2-7; tentative D call: TRBD2 (5 bases). CDR1 and CDR2 (germline): SGHRS, YFSETQ. V was trimmed by 4 bases and J by 4 bases, leaving 12 bases between them. CDR3 length equals 13 residues. The CDR3 sequence is CASSIPEGYEQYF. The DNA for the CDR3 is TGCGCCAGCAGCATACCCGAGGGTTACGAGCAGTACTTC.

J is TRBJ2-5 and V is TRBV20-1; D gene unclear. Germline V gene lookup returns CDR1 DFQATT and CDR2 SNEGSKA (reference sequence). CDR3 length equals 11 residues. The germline V and J ends were trimmed by 4 bases and 4 bases, with 7 bases remaining between them. DNA for the CDR3: TGCAGTGCTACCCCAGTAGAGACCCAGTACTTC. It yields the protein CSATPVETQYF.

V gene TRBV12-3 or TRBV12-4 combines with J gene TRBJ2-2; D not certain. The CDR3 totals 14 residues. Trimming removed 5 bases at V and 6 bases at J, with 13 bases between. CDR3 nucleotide sequence: TGTGCCAGCAGTCCCGTGGGCTACGCCGGGGAGCTGTTTTTT. It codes for CASSPVGYAGELFF.

This chain uses TRBV12-3 or TRBV12-4 with TRBJ2-3, with 9 positions matching TRBD1. The V and J ends lost 7 bases and 1 base, in that order; junction bases with no gene match: 9. The CDR3 sequence is 16 residues long. Here the CDR3 reads CASTDARTGGTDTQYF. CDR3 sequence (DNA): TGTGCCAGCACTGATGCAAGGACAGGGGGCACAGATACGCAGTATTTT.

This clonotype has more than one count but fewer than ten. This chain joins TRBV2 and TRBJ2-7; 9 bases agree with TRBD1. Germline values: CDR1 SNHLY, CDR2 FYNNEI. V was clipped by 5 bases and J by 6 bases; unmatched bases: 2. The CDR3 sequence is 12 residues long. CDR3 sequence (DNA): TGTGCCAGCAGTAAGGACAGGGGCGAGCAGTACTTC. It encodes CASSKDRGEQYF.

This clonotype was seen many times. The chain has TRBV11-2 and TRBJ2-5; D unresolved. Trimming removed 2 bases from V and 11 bases from J, with 6 bases in between. The CDR3 has 10 residues. Germline lookup yields CDR1 SGHAT and CDR2 FQNNGV. The DNA of the CDR3 is TGTGCCAGCAGCTTAACAGAGCAGTACTTC. As protein: CASSLTEQYF.

This chain links TRBV30 with TRBJ2-4; D is possibly TRBD2 (5 bases). The CDR3 is made up of 12 amino acids. Per germline, CDR1 GTSNPN and CDR2 SVGIG (reference sequence). Trimming cost V 4 bases and J 6 bases, with 10 bases left between them. This CDR3 is CAWNAGLNIQYF. The CDR3 DNA reads TGTGCCTGGAATGCGGGCCTAAACATTCAGTACTTC.